The next 7 T cell receptor beta chains were all read from a single sample in a study of Graves' ophthalmopathy and Graves' hyperthyroidism. Amplified material comprised TCR beta CDR3 regions derived from RNA transcripts. First-round RT-PCR relied on HTBI primers, and a second-round multiplex PCR came next. TCRdb called the multiplex PCR reads again in MiXCR, with one record for every CDR3 protein. This table has more than 40,000 distinct CDR3 sequences, about 50% appearing once. The sequencing input was peripheral blood. The receptors here all came from an adult man with Graves' ophthalmopathy.

This rearrangement joins TRBV25-1 to TRBJ2-1, with D possibly called TRBD1 or TRBD2 (5 bases each). This CDR3 contains 16 residues. Germline V lookup: CDR1 MGHDK, CDR2 SYGVNS. With 4 bases removed from V and 0 bases from J, the gap between germline ends came to 13 bases. DNA for the CDR3: TGTGCCAGCAGTGTGGTGGGGGAAAGCTCCTACAATGAGCAGTTCTTC. Its translation: CASSVVGESSYNEQFF.

The chain uses TRBV7-6 and TRBJ1-5, with 7 bases that match TRBD1. The CDR3 spans 15 residues. Germline loops: CDR1 SGHVS, CDR2 FNYEAQ. The ends lost 2 bases at V and 5 bases at J; junction bases unmatched: 6. For the CDR3, the DNA is TGTGCCAGCAGCTTAACAGGGGAAAGATATCAGCCCCAGCATTTT. This codes for CASSLTGERYQPQHF.

The chain is built from TRBV6-1 and TRBJ2-1; D uncertain. This CDR3 contains 10 residues. V dropped 8 bases and J dropped 7 bases, with 6 bases sitting between them. Germline V gives CDR1 MNHNS, CDR2 SASEGT. The CDR3 region has the DNA TGTGCCAGCGGAGTGAATGAGCAGTTCTTC. As protein: CASGVNEQFF.

This chain joins TRBV10-1 and TRBJ2-1; D call uncertain. Germline V gives CDR1 WNHNN, CDR2 SYGVQD (reference sequence). Trimming removed 3 bases at V and 7 bases at J, with 16 bases between. The CDR3 is 15 amino acids. For the CDR3, the DNA is TGCGCCAGCAGTGAATCACCGAGGTTGGAGAATGAGCAGTTCTTC. Translated: CASSESPRLENEQFF.

This clonotype appeared a single time. The chain uses TRBV24-1 and TRBJ2-4; no clear D. The germline CDR1 and CDR2 sequences are KGHDR and SFDVKD. The CDR3 is made up of 12 amino acids. The germline V and J ends were trimmed by 0 bases and 7 bases, with 3 bases remaining between them. In nucleotides, the CDR3 is TGTGCCACCAGTGATTTGAAGAACATTCAGTACTTC. It yields the protein CATSDLKNIQYF.

The chain carries TRBV25-1 and TRBJ1-3; the match to TRBD1 covers 7 bases. The CDR3 totals 14 residues. Germline-derived CDR1 and CDR2 are MGHDK and SYGVNS. Trimming cost V 6 bases and J 8 bases; bases outside gene matches: 10. The CDR3 sequence: CASSPTGFGYTIYF. The CDR3 DNA sequence: TGTGCCAGCAGCCCGACAGGGTTTGGGTACACCATATATTTT.

This rearrangement joins TRBV7-2 to TRBJ1-6, with TRBD1 as a possible D gene (6 bases). The germline V gene has CDR1 SGHTA and CDR2 FQGNSA. CDR3 length equals 15 residues. Trimming left V 4 bases short and J 5 bases short, with 12 bases between. CDR3 in DNA: TGTGCCAGCAGCTACGTCAGGGGAAATAATTCACCCCTCCACTTT. This gives the protein CASSYVRGNNSPLHF. The complete variable domain, with remaining parts taken from reference TRBV7-2 and TRBJ1-6, reads GAGVSQSPSNKVTEKGKDVELRCDPISGHTALYWYRQSLGQGLEFLIYFQGNSAPDKSGLPSDRFSAERTGGSVSTLTIQRTQQEDSAVYLCASSYVRGNNSPLHFGNGTRLTVT.